These T cell receptor beta chains were read from a single sample in a study of blood T cell repertoires in COVID-19. The method was immunoSEQ multiplex PCR; TCRdb's version includes in-frame clones alone and lacks a portion of them. Among about 290,000 clones listed, about 82% were seen once. Sequenced input: peripheral blood. All receptors derive from a woman aged 45-60 years with active or convalescent COVID-19. The CDR3 runs from the conserved cysteine through the conserved F or W. Only some rows state a clone size, as once, few, many or a class for expanded clones.

clone_size: .
v_call: TRBV6-5
j_call: TRBJ1-5
cdr3_aa: CASRGGAYQPQHF

clone_size: .
v_call: TRBV6-5
j_call: TRBJ1-5
cdr3_aa: CASRYGHQGGNQPQHF

clone_size: .
v_call: TRBV5-4
j_call: TRBJ1-4
cdr3_aa: CASSLETGKLFF

clone_size: .
v_call: TRBV5-1
j_call: TRBJ2-5
cdr3_aa: CASTQTSGIETQYF

clone_size: .
v_call: TRBV19
j_call: TRBJ1-2
cdr3_aa: CASTKQGFDYGYTF

clone_size: .
v_call: TRBV5-1
j_call: TRBJ2-5
cdr3_aa: CASSLETRLAGGEETQYF

clone_size: .
v_call: TRBV14
j_call: TRBJ1-2
cdr3_aa: CASSPRLGARNYGYTF

clone_size: .
v_call: TRBV6-5
j_call: TRBJ2-1
cdr3_aa: CASSYGQNNEQFF

clone_size: .
v_call: TRBV30
j_call: TRBJ1-2
cdr3_aa: CAWTSDRAWGYTF

clone_size: .
v_call: TRBV28
j_call: TRBJ2-7
cdr3_aa: CASSANYGRFNEQYF

clone_size: .
v_call: TRBV5-1
j_call: TRBJ2-3
cdr3_aa: CASSRDRWPDTQYF

clone_size: .
v_call: TRBV18
j_call: TRBJ1-2
cdr3_aa: CASSTGAYGYTF

clone_size: .
v_call: TRBV29-1
j_call: TRBJ1-3
cdr3_aa: CSVEVNRGGNTIYF

clone_size: .
v_call: TRBV21-1
j_call: TRBJ2-7
cdr3_aa: CASTLPTGGNYEQYF

clone_size: .
v_call: TRBV15
j_call: TRBJ2-5
cdr3_aa: CATSRDTGRLKTQYF

clone_size: .
v_call: TRBV29-1
j_call: TRBJ1-1
cdr3_aa: CSVGGQAVWGNTEAFF

clone_size: .
v_call: TRBV5-4
j_call: TRBJ2-7
cdr3_aa: CASSPLAAGGPQSEQYF

clone_size: .
v_call: TRBV13
j_call: TRBJ1-1
cdr3_aa: CASSLLSAGTEAFF

clone_size: .
v_call: TRBV10-3
j_call: TRBJ2-1
cdr3_aa: CAISESSGLAGGRGNEQFF

clone_size: .
v_call: TRBV5-8
j_call: TRBJ1-5
cdr3_aa: CASSLSVSALWNQPQHF

clone_size: .
v_call: TRBV5-6
j_call: TRBJ1-6
cdr3_aa: CASSRTGNNSPLHF

clone_size: .
v_call: TRBV11-3
j_call: TRBJ1-6
cdr3_aa: CASSFSGLPYSPSNSPLHF

clone_size: .
v_call: TRBV4-2
j_call: TRBJ1-5
cdr3_aa: CASSQDWWQGRGNSNQPQHF

clone_size: .
v_call: TRBV3-1/TRBV3-2
j_call: TRBJ2-7
cdr3_aa: CASSPVLAGGPYEQYF

clone_size: few
v_call: TRBV4-1
j_call: TRBJ2-4
cdr3_aa: CASSHAPGNAKNIQYF

clone_size: once
v_call: TRBV29-1
j_call: TRBJ1-2
cdr3_aa: CSVVALYGYTF

clone_size: once
v_call: TRBV28
j_call: TRBJ1-5
cdr3_aa: CASRQYLDQPQHF

clone_size: few
v_call: TRBV3-1/TRBV3-2
j_call: TRBJ1-5
cdr3_aa: CASSTLRGQPQHF

clone_size: .
v_call: TRBV4-1
j_call: TRBJ2-1
cdr3_aa: CASSLIREGLASYNEQFF

clone_size: .
v_call: TRBV28
j_call: TRBJ1-2
cdr3_aa: CASSPNGGIWVGGYTF

clone_size: once
v_call: TRBV11-2
j_call: TRBJ1-3
cdr3_aa: CASSSLRAGNTIYF

clone_size: .
v_call: TRBV10-3
j_call: TRBJ1-6
cdr3_aa: CAISAPGAPLHF

clone_size: .
v_call: TRBV27
j_call: TRBJ2-5
cdr3_aa: CASSLSPLSGQETQYF

clone_size: .
v_call: TRBV28
j_call: TRBJ1-2
cdr3_aa: CASSEAPGNYGYTF

clone_size: .
v_call: TRBV5-1
j_call: TRBJ2-5
cdr3_aa: CASSNRGQETQYF

clone_size: .
v_call: TRBV6-5
j_call: TRBJ2-2
cdr3_aa: CASSYRQGASGELFF

clone_size: .
v_call: TRBV5-1
j_call: TRBJ1-2
cdr3_aa: CASSLRTGEGYGYTF

clone_size: .
v_call: TRBV28
j_call: TRBJ2-6
cdr3_aa: CASSTGTGANVLTF

clone_size: .
v_call: TRBV28
j_call: TRBJ2-3
cdr3_aa: CASSSPGGLGTDTQYF

clone_size: .
v_call: TRBV6-4
j_call: TRBJ1-6
cdr3_aa: CASSDLVGSPLHF

clone_size: few
v_call: TRBV2
j_call: TRBJ2-7
cdr3_aa: CASTHDRGGYEQYF

clone_size: .
v_call: TRBV29-1
j_call: TRBJ2-1
cdr3_aa: CSARDRDNEQFF

clone_size: .
v_call: TRBV5-1
j_call: TRBJ1-1
cdr3_aa: CASRVPNQPATEAFF

clone_size: .
v_call: TRBV11-2
j_call: TRBJ1-1
cdr3_aa: CASSLVRRPEAFF

clone_size: .
v_call: TRBV28
j_call: TRBJ2-1
cdr3_aa: CASSLRLAGGSNEQFF

clone_size: .
v_call: TRBV5-4
j_call: TRBJ1-2
cdr3_aa: CASSSRQGNYGYTF

clone_size: .
v_call: TRBV5-1
j_call: TRBJ2-7
cdr3_aa: CASAGGLAGEGEQYF

clone_size: .
v_call: TRBV28
j_call: TRBJ2-3
cdr3_aa: CASSSPGTTPTDTQYF

clone_size: .
v_call: TRBV27
j_call: TRBJ2-4
cdr3_aa: CASSLYQGASNIQYF

clone_size: .
v_call: TRBV12-3/TRBV12-4
j_call: TRBJ1-2
cdr3_aa: CASSLAWLGYTF

clone_size: .
v_call: TRBV9
j_call: TRBJ2-3
cdr3_aa: CASSVGTSGSTDTQYF

clone_size: .
v_call: TRBV15
j_call: TRBJ2-1
cdr3_aa: CATSRGTGGYNEQFF

clone_size: .
v_call: TRBV25-1
j_call: TRBJ1-4
cdr3_aa: CASSVPGEKLFF

clone_size: few
v_call: TRBV4-2
j_call: TRBJ2-7
cdr3_aa: CASSLRPSGTVGYEQYF

clone_size: .
v_call: TRBV14
j_call: TRBJ1-2
cdr3_aa: CASSQAQGSNYGYTF

clone_size: .
v_call: TRBV15
j_call: TRBJ2-6
cdr3_aa: CATSTARANVLTF

clone_size: .
v_call: TRBV5-4
j_call: TRBJ1-4
cdr3_aa: CASSLWPNEKLFF

clone_size: .
v_call: TRBV13
j_call: TRBJ2-6
cdr3_aa: CASSALGRANVLTF

clone_size: .
v_call: TRBV6-1
j_call: TRBJ2-1
cdr3_aa: CASSAPAGSSYNEQFF

clone_size: few
v_call: TRBV23-1
j_call: TRBJ2-7
cdr3_aa: CASSPPGHKGTPRTYEQYF